This T cell receptor (beta chain) was sequenced for a study of cytomegalovirus exposure and HLA in healthy donors. Some clones are missing from TCRdb's copy, which holds only in-frame ones; the method was immunoSEQ multiplex PCR. This table holds 150,000 to 200,000 clones, just under 90% found once. The CDR3 sequence is 13 residues long. Trimming left V 3 bases short and J 3 bases short, with 8 bases between. Germline CDR1 reads MGHRA; CDR2 reads YSYEKL. This clonotype originated in a woman aged 18-29 years in good health and CMV-seropositive. This chain links TRBV4-1 with TRBJ2-5; D ambiguous. Input material: PBMCs. The CDR3 nucleotides read TGCGCCAGCAGCCAGAGGAGTAAAGAGACCCAGTACTTC. It codes for CASSQRSKETQYF.